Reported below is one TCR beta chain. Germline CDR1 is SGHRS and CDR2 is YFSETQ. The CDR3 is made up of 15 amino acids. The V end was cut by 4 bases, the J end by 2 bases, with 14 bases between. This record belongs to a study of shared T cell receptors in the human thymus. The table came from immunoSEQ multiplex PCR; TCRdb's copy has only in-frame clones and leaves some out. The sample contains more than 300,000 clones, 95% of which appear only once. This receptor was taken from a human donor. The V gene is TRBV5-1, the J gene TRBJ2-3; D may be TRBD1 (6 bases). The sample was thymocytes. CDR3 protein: CASSPLDSPTDTQYF. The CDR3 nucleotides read TGCGCCAGCAGCCCGCTGGACAGTCCCACAGATACGCAGTATTTT.